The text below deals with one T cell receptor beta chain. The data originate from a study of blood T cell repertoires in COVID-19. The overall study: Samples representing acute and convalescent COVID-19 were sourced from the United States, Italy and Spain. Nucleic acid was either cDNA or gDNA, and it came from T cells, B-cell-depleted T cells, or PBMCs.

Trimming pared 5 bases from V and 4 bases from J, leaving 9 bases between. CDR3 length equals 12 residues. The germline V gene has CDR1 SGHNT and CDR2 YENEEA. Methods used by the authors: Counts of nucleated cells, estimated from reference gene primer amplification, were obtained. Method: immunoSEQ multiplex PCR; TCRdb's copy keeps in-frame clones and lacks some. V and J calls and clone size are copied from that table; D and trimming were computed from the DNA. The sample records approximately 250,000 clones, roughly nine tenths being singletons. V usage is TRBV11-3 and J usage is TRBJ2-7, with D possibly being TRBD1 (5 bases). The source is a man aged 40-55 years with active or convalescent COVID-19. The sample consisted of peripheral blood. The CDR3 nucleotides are TGTGCCAGCAGCCAGGGAAGTTACGAGCAGTACTTC. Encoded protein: CASSQGSYEQYF.